This passage covers 18 T cell receptor beta chains from one sample sequenced in a study of CD8+ T cells in alopecia areata. It was cDNA, reverse transcribed from extracted RNA, that served as the sequencing template. The data were produced by immunoSEQ multiplex PCR, yet TCRdb's version contains in-frame clones alone and is incomplete. The sample has over 150,000 clones, less than 70% seen once. Treatment: oral pan-JAK inhibitor, 5-10 mg twice daily. Material: CD8+ T cells sorted from blood, obtained at week 24, from a patient treated with tofacitinib. These receptors came from a human donor with alopecia areata.

The rearrangement uses TRBV5-6 and TRBJ2-7; 9 bases are shared with TRBD1. CDR1 is SGHDT and CDR2 is YYEEEE in the germline V gene. The CDR3 is 14 residues long. V lost 4 bases, J lost 4 bases, and 6 bases stayed unmatched. CDR3 residues: CASSPGTGRYEQYF. The CDR3 coding sequence is TGTGCCAGCAGCCCCGGGACAGGGCGGTACGAGCAGTACTTC. The variable domain in full, with the rest retrieved from reference TRBV5-6 and TRBJ2-7, is DAGVTQSPTHLIKTRGQQVTLRCSPKSGHDTVSWYQQALGQGPQFIFQYYEEEERQRGNFPDRFSGHQFPNYSSELNVNALLLGDSALYLCASSPGTGRYEQYFGPGTRLTVT.

The J gene is TRBJ1-1, the V gene TRBV30; D is unresolved. Per germline, CDR1 GTSNPN and CDR2 SVGIG (reference sequence). Trimming removed 3 bases at V and 0 bases at J, with 11 bases between. The CDR3 totals 14 residues. The CDR3 DNA follows: TGTGCCTGGAGCGAGCGCCTCATGAACACTGAAGCTTTCTTT. As protein: CAWSERLMNTEAFF.

In this sample, this clone turned up once. The conserved final phenylalanine or tryptophan is absent from the CDR3, which likely points to a read error. V usage is TRBV7-2 and J usage is TRBJ1-2; no definite D call. Germline V gene lookup returns CDR1 SGHTA and CDR2 FQGNSA. The V and J ends lost 5 bases and 11 bases respectively, with 18 bases between them. The CDR3 runs to 13 residues. CDR3 amino acids: CASSPRRRGWYTS. The DNA for the CDR3 is TGTGCCAGCAGCCCACGCCGACGGGGTTGGTACACCTCC.

The rearrangement links TRBV7-9 to TRBJ2-5; 7 bases map to TRBD1. V was pared by 5 bases and J by 2 bases, with 14 bases of the junction left unmatched. This CDR3 spans 17 amino acids. Germline V gene sequence: CDR1 SEHNR, CDR2 FQNEAQ (reference sequence). CDR3 bases: TGTGCCAGCAGCAAACAGCCGGGACAGCTCGATCAAGAGACCCAGTACTTC. Its translation: CASSKQPGQLDQETQYF. The entire variable domain, with the rest obtained from reference TRBV7-9 and TRBJ2-5, is as follows: DTGVSQNPRHKITKRGQNVTFRCDPISEHNRLYWYRQTLGQGPEFLTYFQNEAQLEKSRLLSDRFSAERPKGSFSTLEIQRTEQGDSAMYLCASSKQPGQLDQETQYFGPGTRLLVL.

This chain uses TRBV6-5 with TRBJ2-7; 7 nucleotides agree with TRBD1. The trim removed 5 bases at V and 5 bases at J, leaving 3 bases unmatched. The CDR3 sequence is 12 residues long. Germline V gene lookup returns CDR1 MNHEY and CDR2 SVGAGI. The CDR3 spells CASSTTGDEQYF. CDR3 DNA sequence: TGTGCCAGCAGTACAACAGGGGACGAGCAGTACTTC.

The V and J genes are TRBV29-1 and TRBJ1-2; TRBD1 agrees at 7 bases. From germline, CDR1 is SQVTM and CDR2 ANQGSEA. V trimming: 1 base; J trimming: 1 base; junction bases outside the gene matches: 3. CDR3 length equals 14 residues. The DNA for the CDR3 is TGCAGCGTTGAAGTGGGACAGAGTAACTATGGCTACACCTTC. Translated, it gives CSVEVGQSNYGYTF.

This clone has more than one count but fewer than ten. This chain uses TRBV5-1 with TRBJ1-2; D perhaps matches TRBD1 (5 bases). Deletions cut 7 bases from V and 0 bases from J, with 10 bases between. Germline V lookup: CDR1 SGHRS, CDR2 YFSETQ. The CDR3 runs 13 residues. CDR3 sequence reads: CASSDIANYGYTF. The CDR3 nucleotides read TGCGCCAGCTCGGACATAGCTAACTATGGCTACACCTTC.

The V and J genes are TRBV6-6 and TRBJ1-6, with TRBD1 identical over 7 bases. J lost 10 bases, V lost 3 bases, and 9 bases had no gene match. The CDR3 has 15 amino acids. Germline V gene lookup returns CDR1 MNHNY and CDR2 SVGAGI (reference sequence). The DNA of the CDR3 is TGTGCCAGCAGTTATGGGACAGCTGGGGGCTCACCCCTCCACTTT. Its protein product is CASSYGTAGGSPLHF.

The V gene is TRBV30, the J gene TRBJ2-5; D not resolved. In germline, CDR1 is GTSNPN, CDR2 SVGIG (reference sequence). V lost 5 bases to trimming and J lost 2 bases, with 9 bases between them. CDR3 length: 12 residues. CDR3 sequence reads: CAWEVDQETQYF. CDR3 nucleotides: TGTGCCTGGGAGGTGGATCAAGAGACCCAGTACTTC.

Concerning this clone: At the DNA level, this CDR3 is encoded by other sequences in the same sample as well. The V and J genes are TRBV7-2 and TRBJ2-5, with D tentatively TRBD2 (5 bases). The CDR3 has 13 residues. Trimming removed 1 base from V and 3 bases from J, with 6 bases in between. CDR1 is SGHTA, CDR2 FQGNSA, per germline. The CDR3 DNA follows: TGTGCCAGCAGCTTAGACGGGGAAGAGACCCAGTACTTC. As protein: CASSLDGEETQYF. Full variable domain (rest looked up from reference TRBV7-2 and TRBJ2-5): GAGVSQSPSNKVTEKGKDVELRCDPISGHTALYWYRQSLGQGLEFLIYFQGNSAPDKSGLPSDRFSAERTGGSVSTLTIQRTQQEDSAVYLCASSLDGEETQYFGPGTRLLVL.

There are a few counts of this clone. This chain links TRBV2 with TRBJ2-5; TRBD1 matches 7 bases. Germline V CDR1 and CDR2: SNHLY, FYNNEI. V shed 5 bases and J 4 bases; nucleotides not matched to a gene: 10. The length of the CDR3 is 15 residues. The CDR3 bases are TGTGCCAGCAGTACCTCTGGGACAGCCTCAGAGACCCAGTACTTC. Amino acids: CASSTSGTASETQYF.

The chain couples TRBV7-3 to TRBJ2-1; D might be TRBD2 (5 bases). The CDR3 has 16 residues. V gave up 2 bases and J gave up 2 bases, with 13 bases separating them. CDR1 and CDR2 (germline): SGHTA, FQGTGA. The CDR3 DNA follows: TGTGCCAGCAGCTTAGGTGGAGGTGGCGCCTACAATGAGCAGTTCTTC. It yields the protein CASSLGGGGAYNEQFF.

The chain joins TRBV7-2 to TRBJ1-5; 7 nucleotides line up with TRBD1. Germline lookup yields CDR1 SGHTA and CDR2 FQGNSA. This CDR3 has 18 residues. The J segment lost 5 bases and the V segment lost 1 base, leaving 14 bases of the junction unmatched. As DNA, the CDR3 is TGTGCCAGCAGCTTAGTTCCCCTCGGGACAGCATCCGATCAGCCCCAGCATTTT. It encodes CASSLVPLGTASDQPQHF.

This clone turned up a few times. The CDR3 sequence is CSVSYSGKTYEQYF. The DNA of the CDR3 is TGCAGCGTTAGTTATAGCGGAAAAACCTACGAGCAGTACTTC. This sequence joins TRBV29-1 and TRBJ2-7, with D tentatively TRBD2 (6 bases). CDR1 is SQVTM and CDR2 is ANQGSEA in the germline V gene. V shed 5 bases and J shed 2 bases, with 16 bases lying between them. This CDR3 has 14 amino acids.

The chain employs TRBV5-4 and TRBJ2-5; 8 bases match TRBD2. Germline V gene data show CDR1 as SGHNT and CDR2 as YYREEE (reference sequence). V gave up 5 bases and J gave up 2 bases; unmatched junction bases: 8. CDR3 length equals 15 residues. The CDR3 region is CASRPAGAKQETQYF. The CDR3 DNA reads as TGTGCCAGCAGACCAGCGGGGGCGAAACAAGAGACCCAGTACTTC.

This clone showed up just a few times. This chain joins TRBV7-6 and TRBJ2-3, with 7 bases lining up with TRBD1. V trimming: 5 bases; J trimming: 6 bases; junction bases outside the gene matches: 8. There are 14 residues in the CDR3. Germline V CDR1 and CDR2: SGHVS, FNYEAQ. The CDR3, as DNA: TGTGCCAGCAGCCCGGTGACAGGGTTGGATACGCAGTATTTT. Its protein is CASSPVTGLDTQYF.

The rearrangement links TRBV6-1 to TRBJ2-3; D is unclear. This CDR3 comprises 16 residues. Germline CDR1 is MNHNS and CDR2 is SASEGT. Trimming took off 0 bases at V and 3 bases at J, with 13 bases between the two ends. This CDR3 is CASSEAPLVRTDTQYF. The CDR3, as DNA: TGTGCCAGCAGTGAAGCCCCCCTAGTAAGGACAGATACGCAGTATTTT.

The chain carries TRBV4-3 and TRBJ2-7; D is uncertain. The CDR3 extends over 16 amino acids. V dropped 0 bases and J dropped 4 bases, with 16 bases sitting between them. From germline, CDR1 is LGHNA and CDR2 YSLEER. The CDR3 spells CASSQDHADKTYEQYF. CDR3 coding DNA: TGCGCCAGCAGCCAAGATCACGCGGATAAAACTTACGAGCAGTACTTC.